Below are 10 T cell receptor beta chains sequenced from a single sample in a study of radiation and T cells in renal cell carcinoma. The sample's time point: blood 4 weeks post-SBRT, at nephrectomy. Treatment indicated: 15 Gy SBRT to primary tumor, nephrectomy 4 weeks later. Sequenced by immunoSEQ multiplex PCR; TCRdb stores in-frame clones only, minus some. The table lists roughly 45,000 clones, about 82% of them singletons. This material consisted of blood, taken from a patient whose treatment included radiotherapy and nephrectomy. The receptors come from a woman in her 70s with renal cell carcinoma.

This chain joins TRBV6-1 and TRBJ2-7; TRBD1 matches at 10 bases. The germline V gene encodes CDR1 MNHNS and CDR2 SASEGT. The CDR3 has 16 amino acids. The J segment lost 3 bases and the V segment lost 4 bases, leaving 9 bases of the junction unmatched. CDR3 nucleotides: TGTGCCAGCAGTGGCCCCCGGGACAGGGGATTCTACGAGCAGTACTTC. It encodes CASSGPRDRGFYEQYF.

The genes are TRBV27 and TRBJ1-1; perhaps TRBD1 as D (5 bases). The CDR3 extends over 17 amino acids. CDR1 is MNHEY, CDR2 SMNVEV, per germline (reference sequence). Trimming removed 2 bases at V and 0 bases at J, with 16 bases between. CDR3 in DNA: TGTGCCAGCAGTTTAGAGGGGCCACGCTATCTGAACACTGAAGCTTTCTTT. This encodes CASSLEGPRYLNTEAFF.

The J gene is TRBJ1-1, the V gene TRBV6-1; perhaps TRBD1 as D (6 bases). Per germline, CDR1 MNHNS and CDR2 SASEGT. V was clipped by 6 bases and J by 4 bases, with 12 bases between them. This CDR3 spans 13 amino acids. The CDR3 loop is CASSRGGGTEAFF. As DNA, the CDR3 is TGTGCCAGCAGCAGGGGTGGGGGCACTGAAGCTTTCTTT.

The chain has TRBV6-5 and TRBJ2-1; 8 bases are shared with TRBD1. The CDR3 sequence is 16 residues long. The V gene end was trimmed by 4 bases and the J gene end by 3 bases; junction bases not matched to a gene: 8. Germline CDR1 reads MNHEY; CDR2 reads SVGAGI. The CDR3 DNA follows: TGTGCCAGCAGTTCCCACAGGGGGGAAGGCTACAATGAGCAGTTCTTC. Its protein is CASSSHRGEGYNEQFF.

CDR3 DNA sequence: TGTGCCAGCAGCCACAGAACTGAAGCTTTCTTT. Its translation: CASSHRTEAFF. V and J are TRBV5-6 and TRBJ1-1; D not resolved. Germline CDR1 is SGHDT and CDR2 is YYEEEE. Trimming stripped 4 bases from V and 5 bases from J, with 6 bases between. CDR3 length: 11 amino acids.

This chain uses TRBV4-3 with TRBJ2-7; 8 positions agree with TRBD2. J lost 3 bases, V lost 0 bases, and 7 bases had no gene match. The CDR3 contains 16 residues. Germline V gene sequence: CDR1 LGHNA, CDR2 YSLEER. The DNA for the CDR3 is TGCGCCAGCAGCCAAGATCCGGGAAGCGGGGGCTACGAGCAGTACTTC. It translates to CASSQDPGSGGYEQYF.

The V call is TRBV2, the J call TRBJ2-7; no reliable D call. Per the germline V gene, CDR1 is SNHLY and CDR2 is FYNNEI. V lost 4 bases to trimming and J lost 3 bases, with 1 base between them. There are 10 residues in the CDR3. The chain's CDR3 is CASSGYEQYF. CDR3 coding DNA: TGTGCCAGCAGTGGCTACGAGCAGTACTTC.

The chain employs TRBV7-2 and TRBJ2-7, with TRBD2 matching over 9 bases. The V and J ends lost 3 bases and 5 bases, in that order; junction bases with no gene match: 8. Germline loops: CDR1 SGHTA, CDR2 FQGNSA. This CDR3 has 15 amino acids. The DNA of the CDR3 is TGTGCCAGCAGCTTTAGGCGGGAGGGGCGTAACGAGCAGTACTTC. It yields the protein CASSFRREGRNEQYF. Variable domain in full (rest from reference TRBV7-2 and TRBJ2-7): GAGVSQSPSNKVTEKGKDVELRCDPISGHTALYWYRQSLGQGLEFLIYFQGNSAPDKSGLPSDRFSAERTGGSVSTLTIQRTQQEDSAVYLCASSFRREGRNEQYFGPGTRLTVT.

The chain carries TRBV6-5 and TRBJ2-5, with D perhaps assigned TRBD1 or TRBD2 (5 bases each). V was clipped by 7 bases and J by 2 bases, with 17 bases between them. The CDR3 has 15 residues. In germline, CDR1 is MNHEY, CDR2 SVGAGI. The CDR3 DNA sequence: TGTGCCAGCAAGCTCGCGACGGGGCCACAAGAGACCCAGTACTTC. It encodes CASKLATGPQETQYF.

The J gene is TRBJ2-7, the V gene TRBV25-1; D gene ambiguous. The CDR3 is made up of 14 amino acids. The V and J ends lost 6 bases and 3 bases respectively, with 15 bases between them. CDR1 MGHDK and CDR2 SYGVNS come from the germline V gene. The chain's CDR3 is CASRPPNPHYEQYF. The CDR3 DNA reads as TGTGCCAGCAGACCTCCAAACCCACACTACGAGCAGTACTTC.